This TCR beta chain was found in a study of T-cell memory formation after mild COVID-19. Germline CDR1 SGHVS, CDR2 FNYEAQ. The CDR3 has 17 amino acids. Losses at the gene ends were 1 base for V and 7 bases for J; bases not matched to a gene: 11. TCRdb called the 5' RACE reads again in MiXCR, with one record for every CDR3 protein. Among a few hundred thousand distinct CDR3 sequences listed, roughly 21% were seen once. This TCR derives from an adult woman who had mild COVID-19 (a few samples of this study predate the infection). Cell type and time point are not known. Sequenced sample: PBMCs or a T cell subset sorted from them (not recorded which). The chain uses TRBV7-6 and TRBJ2-5; 11 bases are shared with TRBD2. This CDR3 is CASSLDTPSGRRGTQYF. DNA for the CDR3: TGTGCCAGCAGCTTAGATACCCCTAGCGGGAGGCGAGGGACCCAGTACTTC. Supplemented by reference TRBV7-6 and TRBJ2-5, the full variable domain reads GAGVSQSPRYKVTKRGQDVALRCDPISGHVSLYWYRQALGQGPEFLTYFNYEAQQDKSGLPNDRFSAERPEGSISTLTIQRTEQRDSAMYRCASSLDTPSGRRGTQYFGPGTRLLVL.